This T cell receptor beta chain appears in the sequencing data of a study of blood T cells in healthy people across ages. Study findings and constraints: Fewer expanded clones and more diversity marked long-lived versus aged donors.

Every sample gave at least 6 micrograms of total RNA when it was extracted. The use of a sample-barcoded 5' primer and a J-beta primer mix characterized a second PCR of about 6 to 12 cycles. TCRdb re-called the 5' RACE reads through MiXCR, storing one row per CDR3 protein. The sample lists about 830,000 distinct CDR3 sequences; 55% to 65% were seen once. In this sample, this clonotype turned up once. Its matching antigen is unknown. With 3 bases removed from V and 2 bases from J, the gap between germline ends came to 13 bases. Germline V CDR1 and CDR2: SGDLS, YYNGEE. The CDR3 has 15 residues. The material sequenced was blood. The J gene is TRBJ2-3, the V gene TRBV9; a weak D match, TRBD2 (7 bases). The TCR originated in a young man in good health. The CDR3 DNA sequence: TGTGCCAGCAGCGACCGGGGGGCCCACACAGATACGCAGTATTTT. Protein: CASSDRGAHTDTQYF. The entire variable domain, with the rest obtained from reference TRBV9 and TRBJ2-3, is as follows: DSGVTQTPKHLITATGQRVTLRCSPRSGDLSVYWYQQSLDQGLQFLIQYYNGEERAKGNILERFSAQQFPDLHSELNLSSLELGDSALYFCASSDRGAHTDTQYFGPGTRLTVL.